The next 20 T cell receptor beta chains were all read from a single sample in a study of CXCR3-negative and CXCR3-positive naive CD8 T cells. General study results and limits: Naive cells that were CXCR3-positive had more hydrophobic TRB CDR3s (compared with CXCR3-negative naive cells).

Their specific antigens are unknown. Researchers prepared the TRB cDNA libraries using 5' RACE with UMI labels. TCRdb re-called the 5' RACE reads, yielding one record per CDR3 amino acid sequence without DNA. This listing includes around 80,000 distinct CDR3 sequences. The sample comprised naive CXCR3+ CD8+ T cells from blood. Noted subset: CD45RO-CCR7+CD27+CD95- naive CD8+ T cells expressing CXCR3 (TNR3+). The receptors originated from a human donor in good health. Some clones in this sample may be carry-over from other donors' samples.

The genes are TRBV29-1 and TRBJ1-2; TCRdb designates TRBD1, a call that cannot be tested without DNA. This CDR3 contains 12 residues. Germline assignment: CDR1 SQVTM and CDR2 ANQGSEA. The CDR3 region is CSRQGKHYGYTF.

V gene TRBV6-5 combines with J gene TRBJ2-7. CDR1 and CDR2 (germline): MNHEY, SVGAGI. This CDR3 is 13 amino acids long. The chain's CDR3 is CASSYRQEYEQYF.

The V gene is TRBV14, the J gene TRBJ2-2; TCRdb returns TRBD2, unconfirmable since there is no DNA. Germline CDR1 SGHDN, CDR2 FVKESK. The CDR3 extends over 19 amino acids. The CDR3 here is CASSQDRDRDFLTGGELFF.

The chain joins TRBV12-3 or TRBV12-4 to TRBJ2-7; TCRdb proposes TRBD1, but this gene call is untestable without DNA. This CDR3 has 14 residues. CDR3 protein: CASTFGDRGYEQYF.

The chain joins TRBV6-6 to TRBJ1-2. The CDR3 runs to 12 residues. Germline V gene sequence: CDR1 MNHNY, CDR2 SVGAGI (reference sequence). The CDR3 region is CAISPGYYGYTF.

The V gene is TRBV14, the J gene TRBJ1-4. Germline V gene data show CDR1 as SGHDN and CDR2 as FVKESK. There are 15 residues in the CDR3. This CDR3 reads CASSQGYQPNEKLFF.

This chain connects TRBV5-1 to TRBJ2-7; TCRdb picks TRBD1, but there is no DNA to check that call. This CDR3 is built from 14 residues. The germline V gene has CDR1 SGHRS and CDR2 YFSETQ. CDR3 residues: CASSFSRGPDEQYF.

This chain links TRBV5-6 with TRBJ1-1. Germline lookup yields CDR1 SGHDT and CDR2 YYEEEE. The CDR3 extends over 12 amino acids. The chain's CDR3 is CASSPMGTEAFF.

The chain is built from TRBV29-1 and TRBJ2-2; the D gene TCRdb calls, TRBD1, cannot be checked with no DNA. The CDR3 runs to 13 residues. The germline V gene has CDR1 SQVTM and CDR2 ANQGSEA. CDR3 loop: CSVEDTVAGELFF.

The genes are TRBV6-2 or TRBV6-3 and TRBJ2-1; TCRdb's D call, TRBD2, is unchecked because there is no DNA. This CDR3 is built from 16 residues. Germline lookup yields CDR1 MNHEY and CDR2 SVGEGT. The CDR3 protein is CASSYGTSGGAVEQFF.

The CDR3 reads CSATTSQYTDTQYF. The rearrangement links TRBV20-1 to TRBJ2-3; TCRdb's D call, TRBD2, is unchecked because there is no DNA. The CDR3 totals 14 residues. The germline CDR1 and CDR2 sequences are DFQATT and SNEGSKA (reference sequence).

The gene calls are TRBV5-1 and TRBJ1-1; lacking DNA, the TRBD1 call made by TCRdb goes unchecked. The CDR3 spans 11 residues. CDR1 and CDR2 (germline): SGHRS, YFSETQ. Here the CDR3 reads CASSVSGEAFF. The full variable domain, its missing parts supplied by reference TRBV5-1 and TRBJ1-1, is KAGVTQTPRYLIKTRGQQVTLSCSPISGHRSVSWYQQTPGQGLQFLFEYFSETQRNKGNFPGRFSGRQFSNSRSEMNVSTLELGDSALYLCASSVSGEAFFGQGTRLTVV.

The chain has TRBV20-1 and TRBJ2-3. CDR1 is DFQATT, CDR2 SNEGSKA, per germline (reference sequence). This CDR3 comprises 12 residues. The CDR3 protein is CSAREGLDTQYF.

The chain recombines TRBV6-5 with TRBJ1-2; TCRdb's D call of TRBD1 is untestable without DNA. The CDR3 has 15 residues. The germline V gene has CDR1 MNHEY and CDR2 SVGAGI. The CDR3 protein is CASSGALGDRWGYTF.

This chain uses TRBV6-2 or TRBV6-3 with TRBJ2-6; checking the TCRdb D call of TRBD1 is not possible without DNA. The CDR3 is 14 amino acids. CDR1 is MNHEY, CDR2 SVGEGT, per germline. CDR3 region: CASRRGSGANVLTF.

The V and J genes are TRBV28 and TRBJ2-2; TCRdb gives TRBD1 as the D gene, but with no DNA this cannot be confirmed. Germline CDR1 reads MDHEN; CDR2 reads SYDVKM. This CDR3 comprises 15 residues. The CDR3 reads CATFSPGAGTGELFF.

V gene TRBV28 combines with J gene TRBJ2-7; TCRdb reports TRBD1, a call that lacks DNA to check it against. The CDR3 is made up of 14 amino acids. CDR1 is MDHEN and CDR2 is SYDVKM in the germline V gene. CDR3 sequence reads: CASRGQGVWYEQYF.

The chain recombines TRBV29-1 with TRBJ2-7. CDR3 size: 13 residues. Germline assignment: CDR1 SQVTM and CDR2 ANQGSEA. CDR3 residues: CSVEDLGSYEQYF.

The genes are TRBV7-9 and TRBJ2-1. The germline V gene has CDR1 SEHNR and CDR2 FQNEAQ (reference sequence). The CDR3 is 11 residues long. CDR3 sequence reads: CASSLVVEQFF.

CDR3 amino acids: CASSLVDFSRDEQYF. This chain joins TRBV7-2 and TRBJ2-7; TCRdb's D call of TRBD2 is untestable without DNA. The CDR3 extends over 15 amino acids. CDR1 is SGHTA and CDR2 is FQGNSA in the germline V gene.